Following are 25 T cell receptor beta chains from one sample sequenced in a study of type 1 regulatory T cells. TCRdb called the reads again in MiXCR, with one record for every CDR3 protein. The table shows over 90,000 distinct CDR3 sequences, with around a third occurring only once. Sequences were obtained from CD4+ T cells, either the whole sample or a sorted fraction (not recorded which). Receptors were obtained from a human donor in good health.

This clonotype was observed a few times. The CDR3 loop is CASSLGVGPTRTDTQYF. The CDR3 nucleotides read TGTGCCAGCAGCTTAGGGGTGGGACCTACTCGCACAGATACGCAGTATTTT. The J gene is TRBJ2-3, the V gene TRBV11-2; D may be TRBD1 or TRBD2 (5 bases each). This CDR3 spans 17 amino acids. The germline CDR1 and CDR2 sequences are SGHAT and FQNNGV. V lost 1 base, J lost 1 base, and 15 bases lay in between.

The genes are TRBV20-1 and TRBJ2-7, with 11 bases that match TRBD2. Germline lookup yields CDR1 DFQATT and CDR2 SNEGSKA (reference sequence). J lost 2 bases, V lost 5 bases, and 5 bases had no gene match. The CDR3 contains 14 residues. CDR3 amino acids: CSAVSGRAPYEQYF. DNA of the CDR3: TGCAGTGCTGTTAGCGGGAGGGCGCCCTACGAGCAGTACTTC.

This chain joins TRBV11-1 and TRBJ2-2; 9 bases map to TRBD1. Looked up from germline, CDR1 is SGHAT and CDR2 is FQDESV (reference sequence). With 1 base clipped from V and 5 bases from J, the junction kept 11 bases outside the gene matches. The CDR3 is made up of 18 amino acids. The CDR3, as DNA: TGTGCCAGCAGCTTAGAATGGGGACAGGGTGAGCGGACCGGGGAGCTGTTTTTT. This translates into CASSLEWGQGERTGELFF.

The chain combines TRBV7-8 with TRBJ2-1, with 11 positions matching TRBD2. With 6 bases clipped from V and 6 bases from J, the junction kept 10 bases outside the gene matches. Germline V gene sequence: CDR1 SGHVS, CDR2 FQNEAQ. This CDR3 contains 16 residues. This CDR3 reads CASRPTRTSGPNEQFF. The CDR3 DNA follows: TGTGCCAGCAGGCCAACTCGGACTAGCGGGCCCAATGAGCAGTTCTTC.

CDR3 DNA: TGTGCCAGCAGCGACGGACACGACACAGATACGCAGTATTTT. This codes for CASSDGHDTDTQYF. V gene TRBV7-2 combines with J gene TRBJ2-3, with D perhaps matching TRBD1 (5 bases). Looked up from germline, CDR1 is SGHTA and CDR2 is FQGNSA. The ends were cut back, 5 bases at V and 2 bases at J, with 11 bases in the middle. The CDR3 spans 14 residues.

V usage is TRBV25-1 and J usage is TRBJ2-5, with D tentatively TRBD1 or TRBD2 (5 bases each). CDR1 is MGHDK and CDR2 is SYGVNS in the germline V gene. The CDR3 contains 14 residues. Deletions cut 3 bases from V and 5 bases from J, with 13 bases between. CDR3 in amino acids: CASSDPGPTETQYF. In DNA, the CDR3 is TGTGCCAGCAGTGACCCGGGACCCACGGAGACCCAGTACTTC. Full variable domain (missing parts from reference TRBV25-1 and TRBJ2-5): EADIYQTPRYLVIGTGKKITLECSQTMGHDKMYWYQQDPGMELHLIHYSYGVNSTEKGDLSSESTVSRIRTEHFPLTLESARPSHTSQYLCASSDPGPTETQYFGPGTRLLVL.

There are a few counts of this clonotype. The chain joins TRBV20-1 to TRBJ2-5, with unresolved D. The CDR3 is 13 residues long. V was clipped by 3 bases and J by 5 bases, with 13 bases between them. Germline CDR1 is DFQATT and CDR2 is SNEGSKA (reference sequence). The CDR3 bases are TGCAGTGCTAGTTGGGGAACTGGGGAGACCCAGTACTTC. This translates into CSASWGTGETQYF.

A single count supports this clonotype. V and J are TRBV7-3 and TRBJ2-7, with 11 bases lining up with TRBD1. The germline V gene encodes CDR1 SGHTA and CDR2 FQGTGA. The V and J ends lost 5 bases and 0 bases, in that order; junction bases with no gene match: 18. CDR3 length equals 20 residues. In nucleotides, the CDR3 is TGTGCCAGCAGCCCCGTGAGGGACAGGGGGACCAAGGGGTTCTCCTACGAGCAGTACTTC. Amino acid sequence: CASSPVRDRGTKGFSYEQYF.

The chain couples TRBV7-2 to TRBJ2-1; 8 nucleotides line up with TRBD1. Germline V gives CDR1 SGHTA, CDR2 FQGNSA. This CDR3 has 15 amino acids. V shed 3 bases, J shed 0 bases, and the junction held 1 base outside the gene matches. Here the CDR3 reads CASSFGQGSYNEQFF. The DNA of the CDR3 is TGTGCCAGCAGCTTCGGACAGGGCTCCTACAATGAGCAGTTCTTC.

The chain is built from TRBV19 and TRBJ1-2; unclear D gene. Trimming shortened V by 5 bases and J by 4 bases, and 11 bases separated the two germline ends. Per the germline V gene, CDR1 is LNHDA and CDR2 is SQIVND (reference sequence). This CDR3 comprises 13 residues. CDR3 region: CASSPLGGYGYTF. The CDR3 nucleotides are TGTGCCAGTAGTCCCCTGGGAGGCTATGGCTACACCTTC.

The chain employs TRBV18 and TRBJ1-6, with D possibly matching TRBD1 (6 bases). The germline gives CDR1 KGHSH, CDR2 LQKENI. The V end lost 0 bases, the J end lost 6 bases, and 9 bases lay between the germline ends. The CDR3 totals 15 residues. The CDR3 loop reads CASSPPTGPNSPLHF. CDR3 DNA sequence: TGTGCCAGCTCACCACCCACAGGGCCTAATTCACCCCTCCACTTT.

The chain combines TRBV6-6 with TRBJ2-7, with 9 bases lining up with TRBD2. V shed 7 bases and J 4 bases; nucleotides not matched to a gene: 8. Germline CDR1 is MNHNY and CDR2 is SVGAGI (reference sequence). The CDR3 contains 14 residues. The CDR3 DNA sequence: TGTGCCAGCAAGAAAGCGGGAGGTGGATACGAGCAGTACTTC. Its translation: CASKKAGGGYEQYF.

By sample share, this clonotype is medium-sized. This chain joins TRBV20-1 and TRBJ2-7, with TRBD2 matching over 7 bases. The CDR3 loop spans 15 amino acids. V lost 6 bases, J lost 6 bases, and 17 bases stayed unmatched. The germline gives CDR1 DFQATT, CDR2 SNEGSKA (reference sequence). CDR3 in amino acids: CSALGLGVIGLEQYF. CDR3 sequence (DNA): TGCAGTGCCTTAGGACTAGGCGTCATCGGCCTCGAGCAGTACTTC.

This clonotype turned up a few times. The chain couples TRBV27 to TRBJ2-7; no clear D. Deletions cut 3 bases from V and 2 bases from J, with 14 bases between. The CDR3 has 15 residues. Germline V lookup: CDR1 MNHEY, CDR2 SMNVEV (reference sequence). CDR3 nucleotide sequence: TGTGCCAGCAGTTTTAGTCCAGACGCGACCTACGAGCAGTACTTC. Amino acids: CASSFSPDATYEQYF.

This rearrangement joins TRBV7-3 to TRBJ2-3, with D unresolved. The CDR3 has 12 residues. V gave up 4 bases and J gave up 10 bases, with 12 bases separating them. Germline CDR1 reads SGHTA; CDR2 reads FQGTGA. CDR3 sequence (DNA): TGTGCCAGCAGCTCCCCGGGCCGGGCGCAGTATTTT. Translating gives CASSSPGRAQYF. Full variable domain (remainder filled in from reference TRBV7-3 and TRBJ2-3): GAGVSQTPSNKVTEKGKYVELRCDPISGHTALYWYRQSLGQGPEFLIYFQGTGAADDSGLPNDRFFAVRPEGSVSTLKIQRTERGDSAVYLCASSSPGRAQYFGPGTRLTVL.

Only a few counts were recorded for this clonotype. The rearrangement joins TRBV7-2 to TRBJ2-7; D not certain. The V end lost 5 bases, the J end lost 0 bases, and 2 bases lay between the germline ends. This CDR3 has 11 amino acids. Germline V gene lookup returns CDR1 SGHTA and CDR2 FQGNSA. CDR3 amino acids: CASSASYEQYF. CDR3 coding DNA: TGTGCCAGCAGCGCCTCCTACGAGCAGTACTTC.

V gene TRBV20-1 combines with J gene TRBJ2-1; D is possibly TRBD1 or TRBD2 (6 bases each). CDR3 length: 15 amino acids. V lost 1 base and J lost 10, with 20 bases in between. Germline V gene lookup returns CDR1 DFQATT and CDR2 SNEGSKA (reference sequence). Here the CDR3 reads CSARGGAELGSEQFF. The CDR3 nucleotides read TGCAGTGCTAGAGGGGGGGCTGAACTAGGTAGCGAGCAGTTCTTC.

The rearrangement uses TRBV5-6 and TRBJ2-5; 8 bases align to TRBD1. The ends lost 5 bases at V and 2 bases at J; junction bases unmatched: 2. CDR3 length: 13 residues. Germline CDR1 reads SGHDT; CDR2 reads YYEEEE. The CDR3 sequence: CASRGQAQETQYF. CDR3 coding DNA: TGTGCCAGCAGGGGACAGGCGCAAGAGACCCAGTACTTC.

This rearrangement joins TRBV7-2 to TRBJ2-3; no clear D gene. The CDR3 length is 12 residues. V lost 3 bases and J lost 4, with 5 bases in between. The germline V gene has CDR1 SGHTA and CDR2 FQGNSA. The CDR3 region has the DNA TGTGCCAGCAGCTTTCAGGCAGATACGCAGTATTTT. This gives the protein CASSFQADTQYF.

The chain recombines TRBV5-1 with TRBJ2-5, with D possibly being TRBD2 (5 bases). The CDR3 is made up of 18 amino acids. The V gene's germline CDR1 is SGHRS and CDR2 YFSETQ. With 0 bases removed from V and 4 bases from J, the gap between germline ends came to 22 bases. The CDR3 spells CASSLAVVLQEDAETQYF. CDR3 sequence (DNA): TGCGCCAGCAGCTTGGCCGTAGTCTTGCAGGAGGACGCAGAGACCCAGTACTTC.

The J gene is TRBJ2-1, the V gene TRBV5-5; 10 bases are shared with TRBD2. Germline CDR1 is SGHKS and CDR2 is YYEKEE (reference sequence). The CDR3 is 14 residues long. V gave up 4 bases and J gave up 8 bases; unmatched junction bases: 6. The CDR3 DNA follows: TGTGCCAGCAGCCAGAGCGGGAGGGTCCATGAGCAGTTCTTC. It codes for CASSQSGRVHEQFF.

The genes are TRBV5-1 and TRBJ2-7; D is ambiguous. This CDR3 has 14 amino acids. Trimming left V 0 bases short and J 5 bases short, with 12 bases between. Per germline, CDR1 SGHRS and CDR2 YFSETQ. The CDR3 sequence is CASSLEDVRDEQYF. CDR3 nucleotide sequence: TGCGCCAGCAGCTTGGAAGACGTCCGGGACGAGCAGTACTTC.

The chain has TRBV7-2 and TRBJ1-6; D not resolved. The germline V gene encodes CDR1 SGHTA and CDR2 FQGNSA. V was cut by 8 bases and J by 5 bases, with 16 bases left in between. This CDR3 is 15 amino acids long. Here the CDR3 reads CASSRRADDNSPLHF. CDR3 DNA: TGTGCCAGCTCTCGGCGGGCAGATGATAATTCACCCCTCCACTTT.

This chain links TRBV24-1 with TRBJ2-7, with a weak D call TRBD2 (6 bases). Deletions cut 6 bases from V and 1 base from J, with 12 bases between. There are 14 residues in the CDR3. The germline gives CDR1 KGHDR, CDR2 SFDVKD. As DNA, the CDR3 is TGTGCCACCAGTCCGCCGGGAGTATCCTACGAGCAGTACTTC. As protein: CATSPPGVSYEQYF.

This clonotype occurred a few times. The gene calls are TRBV5-1 and TRBJ2-1, with 12 bases identical to TRBD2. From germline, CDR1 is SGHRS and CDR2 YFSETQ. This CDR3 is built from 17 residues. V dropped 5 bases and J dropped 6; count of bases not matched to a gene: 12. Here the CDR3 DNA reads TGCGCCAGCAGTAAAAGGCTAGCGGGAGGGCCGGGCAATGAGCAGTTCTTC. Amino acid sequence: CASSKRLAGGPGNEQFF.